Below are 20 T cell receptor beta chains sequenced from a single sample in a study of identical twins. TCRdb re-called the 5' RACE reads with MiXCR, one entry per CDR3 protein. The sample holds more than 1.5 million distinct CDR3 sequences; under 35% are singletons and the top ten take about 0.27%. Input material: cord blood. The receptors were sampled from a newborn girl in good health.

This clonotype is a singleton in its sample. The genes are TRBV30 and TRBJ1-1, with D perhaps TRBD1 (5 bases). V lost 5 bases and J lost 1, with 8 bases in between. The CDR3 loop spans 12 amino acids. CDR1 and CDR2 from the germline V gene are GTSNPN and SVGIG (reference sequence). In DNA form, the CDR3 reads TGTGCCTGGGACACAGGGAACACTGAAGCTTTCTTT. Its protein product is CAWDTGNTEAFF.

The J gene is TRBJ1-5, the V gene TRBV19; 9 bases agree with TRBD1. V lost 5 bases and J lost 3; bases outside the gene matches: 14. The germline gives CDR1 LNHDA, CDR2 SQIVND (reference sequence). The CDR3 is 18 amino acids. Here the CDR3 DNA reads TGTGCCAGTAGTGGGATACCGGGACAGGGTACACCCAATCAGCCCCAGCATTTT. Translating gives CASSGIPGQGTPNQPQHF.

The rearrangement uses TRBV7-2 and TRBJ2-5; D is ambiguous. V lost 2 bases to trimming and J lost 7 bases, with 5 bases between them. The CDR3 is 11 residues long. CDR1 is SGHTA, CDR2 FQGNSA, per germline. The CDR3 bases are TGTGCCAGCAGCTTAACGGCGACCCAGTACTTC. Amino acid sequence: CASSLTATQYF. Complete variable domain (other parts from reference TRBV7-2 and TRBJ2-5): GAGVSQSPSNKVTEKGKDVELRCDPISGHTALYWYRQSLGQGLEFLIYFQGNSAPDKSGLPSDRFSAERTGGSVSTLTIQRTQQEDSAVYLCASSLTATQYFGPGTRLLVL.

V gene TRBV30 combines with J gene TRBJ2-1; perhaps TRBD2 as D (7 bases). Germline V lookup: CDR1 GTSNPN, CDR2 SVGIG (reference sequence). The CDR3 is 14 residues long. V was pared by 5 bases and J by 7 bases, with 18 bases between. The CDR3: CAWLVPRGGNEQFF. In DNA form, the CDR3 reads TGTGCCTGGCTAGTCCCCAGGGGAGGGAATGAGCAGTTCTTC.

The J gene is TRBJ2-1, the V gene TRBV20-1; TRBD2 matches 9 bases. Germline CDR1 is DFQATT and CDR2 is SNEGSKA (reference sequence). V lost 2 bases to trimming and J lost 9 bases; unmatched junction nucleotides: 8. CDR3 length: 14 residues. Written as DNA, the CDR3 is TGCAGTGCTAGAAGACCGGGACTAGCTGGTGAGCAGTTCTTC. This encodes CSARRPGLAGEQFF.

This rearrangement joins TRBV5-6 to TRBJ1-1, with D maybe TRBD1 (6 bases). CDR1 SGHDT and CDR2 YYEEEE come from the germline V gene. V shed 4 bases and J shed 3 bases, with 10 bases lying between them. The CDR3 totals 13 residues. In DNA, the CDR3 is TGTGCCAGCAGCGGTTGGACAGACACTGAAGCTTTCTTT. It specifies CASSGWTDTEAFF. Full variable domain (rest looked up from reference TRBV5-6 and TRBJ1-1): DAGVTQSPTHLIKTRGQQVTLRCSPKSGHDTVSWYQQALGQGPQFIFQYYEEEERQRGNFPDRFSGHQFPNYSSELNVNALLLGDSALYLCASSGWTDTEAFFGQGTRLTVV.

The chain is built from TRBV18 and TRBJ2-1; 9 nucleotides align to TRBD2. V shed 6 bases, J shed 10 bases, and the junction held 13 bases outside the gene matches. This CDR3 has 15 residues. Germline V gene lookup returns CDR1 KGHSH and CDR2 LQKENI. The CDR3 DNA follows: TGTGCCAGCTCGCCAACCGGGACTAGCCTGACAGAGCAGTTCTTC. Its translation: CASSPTGTSLTEQFF.

There are a few counts of this clonotype. The chain couples TRBV27 to TRBJ1-6, with 9 positions matching TRBD1. V was clipped by 0 bases and J by 13 bases; unmatched bases: 4. Germline CDR1 reads MNHEY; CDR2 reads SMNVEV (reference sequence). This CDR3 region has 14 residues. The CDR3 region is CASSLSTGGRPLHF. The CDR3 nucleotides are TGTGCCAGCAGTTTATCGACAGGGGGAAGGCCCCTCCACTTT.

The chain recombines TRBV7-2 with TRBJ1-2; possible D gene TRBD1, 5 bases. Germline values: CDR1 SGHTA, CDR2 FQGNSA. CDR3 size: 15 residues. Trimming shortened V by 3 bases and J by 4 bases, and 15 bases separated the two germline ends. CDR3 sequence: CASSFQGGALYGYTF. The DNA for the CDR3 is TGTGCCAGCAGCTTTCAGGGAGGGGCCCTCTATGGCTACACCTTC.

The chain combines TRBV12-3 or TRBV12-4 with TRBJ1-2; 7 bases map to TRBD1. This CDR3 comprises 15 residues. Trimming at V came to 2 bases and at J to 3 bases, leaving 6 bases not matched to a gene. The CDR3 nucleotides are TGTGCCAGCAGTTTATTTTACAGGGGTGACTATGGCTACACCTTC. This gives the protein CASSLFYRGDYGYTF.

The J gene is TRBJ1-2, the V gene TRBV20-1; 12 bases fit TRBD1. This CDR3 has 16 amino acids. From germline, CDR1 is DFQATT and CDR2 SNEGSKA (reference sequence). V dropped 3 bases and J dropped 7; count of bases not matched to a gene: 12. The CDR3 sequence is CSASIGVGQGAVGYTF. CDR3 DNA sequence: TGCAGTGCTAGTATTGGGGTGGGACAGGGGGCGGTTGGCTACACCTTC.

The gene calls are TRBV29-1 and TRBJ2-1; D gene ambiguous. This CDR3 is 12 amino acids long. Trimming removed 3 bases from V and 5 bases from J, with 8 bases in between. Germline-derived CDR1 and CDR2 are SQVTM and ANQGSEA. CDR3: CSVERAHNEQFF. In DNA, the CDR3 is TGCAGCGTTGAGCGAGCCCACAATGAGCAGTTCTTC.

The V and J genes are TRBV6-2 or TRBV6-3 and TRBJ2-1, with D perhaps assigned TRBD1 or TRBD2 (5 bases each). The V end lost 7 bases, the J end lost 5 bases, and 15 bases lay between the germline ends. This CDR3 contains 14 residues. The germline CDR1 and CDR2 sequences are MNHEY and SVGEGT. As DNA, the CDR3 is TGTGCCAGCAAAATCGAGGGGCCCCACAATGAGCAGTTCTTC. It is translated as CASKIEGPHNEQFF.

The chain combines TRBV2 with TRBJ2-5; unclear D gene. V gave up 8 bases and J gave up 11 bases, with 15 bases separating them. This CDR3 has 11 amino acids. Germline V CDR1 and CDR2: SNHLY, FYNNEI. The CDR3 DNA follows: TGTGCCAGCCCAGACGGCAATGAGCAGTACTTC. This sequence encodes CASPDGNEQYF.

This clonotype occurred a few times. The V and J genes are TRBV14 and TRBJ2-6, with D hard to call. Germline CDR1 is SGHDN and CDR2 is FVKESK. V was shortened by 6 bases and J by 5 bases, with 8 bases between the two germline ends. The CDR3 is 13 residues long. Here the CDR3 DNA reads TGTGCCAGCAGTGCAGGCTGGGCCAACGTCCTGACTTTC. This sequence encodes CASSAGWANVLTF.

This clonotype came up a few times. The chain joins TRBV20-1 to TRBJ1-2; D possibly corresponds to TRBD1 (6 bases). This CDR3 region has 13 residues. Germline assignment: CDR1 DFQATT and CDR2 SNEGSKA (reference sequence). Trimming removed 4 bases from V and 6 bases from J, with 15 bases in between. The CDR3 bases are TGCAGTGCTATGAACAGGGCAGTGAATGGCTACACCTTC. Its protein is CSAMNRAVNGYTF.

Concerning this clonotype itself: Its ends do not fully match the called genes, so a read error is possible. The chain carries TRBV5-1 and TRBJ1-1; 7 bases map to TRBD1. The CDR3 has 14 amino acids. The germline V gene has CDR1 SGHRS and CDR2 YFSETQ. The CDR3 region has the DNA TGCACCAGCAGCTTGGGGACCCAGGGGGCTGAAGCTTTCTTT. The encoded protein is CTSSLGTQGAEAFF. The complete variable domain, with remaining parts taken from reference TRBV5-1 and TRBJ1-1, reads KAGVTQTPRYLIKTRGQQVTLSCSPISGHRSVSWYQQTPGQGLQFLFEYFSETQRNKGNFPGRFSGRQFSNSRSEMNVSTLELGDSALYLCTSSLGTQGAEAFFGQGTRLTVV.

The V gene is TRBV2, the J gene TRBJ2-7; D tentatively fits TRBD1 or TRBD2 (5 bases each). V gave up 7 bases and J gave up 4 bases, with 26 bases separating them. The V gene's germline CDR1 is SNHLY and CDR2 FYNNEI. This CDR3 region has 17 residues. CDR3 amino acids: CASTRRKGQEGFYEQYF. CDR3 nucleotide sequence: TGTGCCAGCACCCGAAGAAAAGGACAAGAGGGCTTTTACGAGCAGTACTTC.

This clonotype has just a few counts. V usage is TRBV25-1 and J usage is TRBJ1-2, with unresolved D. There are 15 residues in the CDR3. Germline CDR1 reads MGHDK; CDR2 reads SYGVNS. V lost 4 bases and J lost 5, with 17 bases in between. CDR3 nucleotide sequence: TGTGCCAGCAGTGGGTACGGCGGTCTAAGATATGGCTACACCTTC. It yields the protein CASSGYGGLRYGYTF.

About this clonotype: A read error may account for a junction end that differs from germline. The chain couples TRBV6-1 to TRBJ1-5; D not certain. CDR1 is MNHNS and CDR2 is SASEGT in the germline V gene. The CDR3 is 15 residues long. CDR3 sequence: CANSVLQNSNQPQHF. The CDR3 coding sequence is TGTGCCAACAGTGTTCTACAGAATAGCAATCAGCCCCAGCATTTT.